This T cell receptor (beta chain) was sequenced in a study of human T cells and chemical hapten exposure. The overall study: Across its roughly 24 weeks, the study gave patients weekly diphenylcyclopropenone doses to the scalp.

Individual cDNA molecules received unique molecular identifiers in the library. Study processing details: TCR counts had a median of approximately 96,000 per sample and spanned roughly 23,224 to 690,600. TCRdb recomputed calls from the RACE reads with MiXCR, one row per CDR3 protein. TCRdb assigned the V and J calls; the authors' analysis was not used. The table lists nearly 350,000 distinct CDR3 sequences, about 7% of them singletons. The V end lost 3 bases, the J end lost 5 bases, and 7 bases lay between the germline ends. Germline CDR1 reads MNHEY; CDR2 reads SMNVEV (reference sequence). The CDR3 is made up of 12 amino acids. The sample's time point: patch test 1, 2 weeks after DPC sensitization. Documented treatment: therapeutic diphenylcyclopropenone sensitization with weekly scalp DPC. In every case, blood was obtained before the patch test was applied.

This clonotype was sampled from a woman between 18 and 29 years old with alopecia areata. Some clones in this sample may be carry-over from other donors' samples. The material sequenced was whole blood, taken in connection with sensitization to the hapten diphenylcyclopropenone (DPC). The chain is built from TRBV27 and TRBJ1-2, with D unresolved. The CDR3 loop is CASSFEGYGYTF. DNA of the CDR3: TGTGCCAGCAGTTTCGAGGGATATGGCTACACCTTC.